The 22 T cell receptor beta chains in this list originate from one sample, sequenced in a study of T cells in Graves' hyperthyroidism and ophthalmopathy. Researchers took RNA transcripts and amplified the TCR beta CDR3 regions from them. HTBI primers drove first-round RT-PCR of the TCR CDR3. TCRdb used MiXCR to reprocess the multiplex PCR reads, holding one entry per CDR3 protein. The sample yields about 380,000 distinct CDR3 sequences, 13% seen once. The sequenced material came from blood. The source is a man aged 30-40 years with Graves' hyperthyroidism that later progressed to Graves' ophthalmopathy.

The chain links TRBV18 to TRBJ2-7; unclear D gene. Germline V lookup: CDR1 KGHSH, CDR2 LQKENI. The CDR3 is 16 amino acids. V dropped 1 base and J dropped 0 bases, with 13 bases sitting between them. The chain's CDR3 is CASSPLPIQTSYEQYF. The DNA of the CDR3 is TGTGCCAGCTCACCACTTCCGATCCAGACCTCCTACGAGCAGTACTTC.

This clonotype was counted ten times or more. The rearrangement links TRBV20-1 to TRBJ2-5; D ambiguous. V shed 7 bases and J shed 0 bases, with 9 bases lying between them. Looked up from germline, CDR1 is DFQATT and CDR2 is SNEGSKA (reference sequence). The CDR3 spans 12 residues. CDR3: CSVTPYQETQYF. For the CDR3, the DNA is TGCAGTGTCACACCGTACCAAGAGACCCAGTACTTC.

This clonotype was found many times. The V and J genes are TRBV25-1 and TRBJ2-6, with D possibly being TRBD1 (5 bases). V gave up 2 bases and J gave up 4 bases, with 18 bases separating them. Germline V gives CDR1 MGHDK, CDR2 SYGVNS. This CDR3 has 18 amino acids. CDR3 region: CASSEKTARGFGANVLTF. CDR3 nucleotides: TGTGCCAGCAGTGAAAAGACCGCTAGGGGATTCGGGGCCAACGTCCTGACTTTC.

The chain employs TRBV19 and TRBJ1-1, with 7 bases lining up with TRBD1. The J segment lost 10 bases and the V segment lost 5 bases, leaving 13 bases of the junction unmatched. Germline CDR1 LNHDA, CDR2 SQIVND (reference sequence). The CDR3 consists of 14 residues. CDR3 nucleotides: TGTGCCAGTAGTCCACCGACAGGGCCATTCGGAGCTTTCTTT. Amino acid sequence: CASSPPTGPFGAFF.

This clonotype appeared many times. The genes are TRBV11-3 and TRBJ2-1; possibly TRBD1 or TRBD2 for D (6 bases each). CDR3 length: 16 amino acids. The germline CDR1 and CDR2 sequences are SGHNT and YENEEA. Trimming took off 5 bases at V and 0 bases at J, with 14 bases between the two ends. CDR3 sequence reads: CASSERGASSYNEQFF. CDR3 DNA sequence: TGTGCCAGCAGCGAAAGGGGGGCCAGCTCCTACAATGAGCAGTTCTTC. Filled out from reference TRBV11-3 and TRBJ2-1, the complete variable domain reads EAGVVQSPRYKIIEKKQPVAFWCNPISGHNTLYWYLQNLGQGPELLIRYENEEAVDDSQLPKDRFSAERLKGVDSTLKIQPAELGDSAVYLCASSERGASSYNEQFFGPGTRLTVL.

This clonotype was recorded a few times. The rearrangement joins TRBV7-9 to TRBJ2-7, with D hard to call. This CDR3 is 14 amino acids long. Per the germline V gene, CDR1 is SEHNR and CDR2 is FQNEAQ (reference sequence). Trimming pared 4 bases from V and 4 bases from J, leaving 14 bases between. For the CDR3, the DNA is TGTGCCAGCAGCTCGGATACGGGCTGGTACGAGCAGTACTTC. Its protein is CASSSDTGWYEQYF.

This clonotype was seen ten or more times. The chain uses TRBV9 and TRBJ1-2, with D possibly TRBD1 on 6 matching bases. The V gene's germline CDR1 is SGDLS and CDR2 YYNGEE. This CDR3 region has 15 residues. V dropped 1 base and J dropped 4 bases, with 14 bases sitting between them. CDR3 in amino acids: CASSVNPDSAYGYTF. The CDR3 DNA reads TGTGCCAGCAGCGTAAATCCGGACAGCGCCTATGGCTACACCTTC.

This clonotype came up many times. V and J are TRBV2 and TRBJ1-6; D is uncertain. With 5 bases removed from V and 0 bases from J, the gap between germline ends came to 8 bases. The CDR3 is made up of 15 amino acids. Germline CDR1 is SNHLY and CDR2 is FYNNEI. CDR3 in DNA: TGTGCCAGCAGTCAGGAAAACTCCTATAATTCACCCCTCCACTTT. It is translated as CASSQENSYNSPLHF.

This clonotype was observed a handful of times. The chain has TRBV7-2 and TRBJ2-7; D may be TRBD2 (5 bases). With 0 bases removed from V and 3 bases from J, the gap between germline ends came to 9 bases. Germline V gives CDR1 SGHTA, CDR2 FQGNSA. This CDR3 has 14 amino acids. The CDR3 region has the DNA TGTGCCAGCAGCTTAGCCTTAGCGAGCTACGAGCAGTACTTC. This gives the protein CASSLALASYEQYF.

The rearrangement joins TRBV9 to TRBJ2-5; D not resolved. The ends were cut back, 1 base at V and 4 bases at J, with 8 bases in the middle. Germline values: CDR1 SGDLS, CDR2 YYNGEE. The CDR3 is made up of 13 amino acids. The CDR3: CASSVSPGETQYF. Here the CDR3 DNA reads TGTGCCAGCAGCGTATCCCCCGGAGAGACCCAGTACTTC. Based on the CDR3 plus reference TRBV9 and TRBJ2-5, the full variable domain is DSGVTQTPKHLITATGQRVTLRCSPRSGDLSVYWYQQSLDQGLQFLIQYYNGEERAKGNILERFSAQQFPDLHSELNLSSLELGDSALYFCASSVSPGETQYFGPGTRLLVL.

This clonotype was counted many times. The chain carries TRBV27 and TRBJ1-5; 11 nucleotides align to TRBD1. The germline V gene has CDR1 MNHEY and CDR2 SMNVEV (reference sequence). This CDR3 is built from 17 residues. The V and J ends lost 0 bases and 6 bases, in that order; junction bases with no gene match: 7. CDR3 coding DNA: TGTGCCAGCAGTTTATCGACCCGGGACAGGGGGAGTCAGCCCCAGCATTTT. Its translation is CASSLSTRDRGSQPQHF.

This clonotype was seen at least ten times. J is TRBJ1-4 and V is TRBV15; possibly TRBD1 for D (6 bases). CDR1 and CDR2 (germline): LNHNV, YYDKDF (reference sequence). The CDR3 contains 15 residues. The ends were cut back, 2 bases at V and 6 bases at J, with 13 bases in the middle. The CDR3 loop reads CATSRLGPGDEKLFF. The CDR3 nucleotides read TGTGCCACCAGCAGACTTGGTCCAGGGGATGAAAAACTGTTTTTT.

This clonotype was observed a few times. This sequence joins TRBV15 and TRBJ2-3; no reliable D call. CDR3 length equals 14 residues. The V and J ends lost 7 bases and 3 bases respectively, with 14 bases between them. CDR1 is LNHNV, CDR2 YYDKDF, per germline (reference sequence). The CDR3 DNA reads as TGTGCCACCATGGGCAGGTGGGGTACAGATACGCAGTATTTT. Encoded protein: CATMGRWGTDTQYF. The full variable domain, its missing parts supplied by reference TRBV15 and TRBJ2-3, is DAMVIQNPRYQVTQFGKPVTLSCSQTLNHNVMYWYQQKSSQAPKLLFHYYDKDFNNEADTPDNFQSRRPNTSFCFLDIRSPGLGDTAMYLCATMGRWGTDTQYFGPGTRLTVL.

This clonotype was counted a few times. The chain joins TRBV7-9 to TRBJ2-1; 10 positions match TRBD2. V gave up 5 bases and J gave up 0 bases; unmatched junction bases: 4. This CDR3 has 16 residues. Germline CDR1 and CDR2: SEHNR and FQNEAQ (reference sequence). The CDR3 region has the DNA TGTGCCAGCAGCCCACTAGCGGGGAGCTCCTACAATGAGCAGTTCTTC. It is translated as CASSPLAGSSYNEQFF.

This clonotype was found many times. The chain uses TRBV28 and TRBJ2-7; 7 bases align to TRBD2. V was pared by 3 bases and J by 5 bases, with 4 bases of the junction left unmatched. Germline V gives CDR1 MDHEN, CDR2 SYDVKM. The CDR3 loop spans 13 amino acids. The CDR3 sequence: CASSFDAGDEQYF. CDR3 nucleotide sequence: TGTGCCAGCAGTTTTGACGCGGGGGACGAGCAGTACTTC.

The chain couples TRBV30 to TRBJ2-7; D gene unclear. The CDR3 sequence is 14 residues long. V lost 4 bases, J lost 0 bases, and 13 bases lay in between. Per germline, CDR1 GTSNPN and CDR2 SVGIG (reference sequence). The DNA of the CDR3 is TGTGCCTGGACGTGGCGGACGAGCTCCTACGAGCAGTACTTC. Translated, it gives CAWTWRTSSYEQYF.

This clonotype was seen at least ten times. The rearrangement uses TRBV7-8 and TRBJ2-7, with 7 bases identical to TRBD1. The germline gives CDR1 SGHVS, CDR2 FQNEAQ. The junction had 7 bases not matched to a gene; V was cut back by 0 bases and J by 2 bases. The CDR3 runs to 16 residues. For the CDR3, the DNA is TGTGCCAGCAGCTTAGCCACCACCGGGACAGCCTACGAGCAGTACTTC. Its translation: CASSLATTGTAYEQYF. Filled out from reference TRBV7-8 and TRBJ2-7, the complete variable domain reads GAGVSQSPRYKVAKRGQDVALRCDPISGHVSLFWYQQALGQGPEFLTYFQNEAQLDKSGLPSDRFFAERPEGSVSTLKIQRTQQEDSAVYLCASSLATTGTAYEQYFGPGTRLTVT.

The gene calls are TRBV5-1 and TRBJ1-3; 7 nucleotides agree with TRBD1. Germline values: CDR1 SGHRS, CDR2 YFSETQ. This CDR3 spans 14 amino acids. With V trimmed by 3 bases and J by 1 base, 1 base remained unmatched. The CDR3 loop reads CASSSTGSGNTIYF. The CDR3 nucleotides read TGCGCCAGCAGCTCGACAGGGTCTGGAAACACCATATATTTT.

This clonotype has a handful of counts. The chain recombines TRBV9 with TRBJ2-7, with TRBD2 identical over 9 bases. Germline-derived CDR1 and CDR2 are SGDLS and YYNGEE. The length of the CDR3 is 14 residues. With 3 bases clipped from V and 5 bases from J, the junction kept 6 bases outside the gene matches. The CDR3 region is CASSGGTSLNEQYF. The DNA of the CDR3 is TGTGCCAGCAGCGGCGGGACTAGCCTCAACGAGCAGTACTTC.

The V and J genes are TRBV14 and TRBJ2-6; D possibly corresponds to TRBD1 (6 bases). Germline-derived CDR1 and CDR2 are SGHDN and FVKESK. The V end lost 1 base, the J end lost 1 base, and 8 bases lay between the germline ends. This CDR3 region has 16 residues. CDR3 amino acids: CASSQATGSGANVLTF. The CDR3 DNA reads TGTGCCAGCAGCCAAGCTACAGGGTCTGGGGCCAACGTCCTGACTTTC. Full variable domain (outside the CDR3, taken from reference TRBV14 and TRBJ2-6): EAGVTQFPSHSVIEKGQTVTLRCDPISGHDNLYWYRRVMGKEIKFLLHFVKESKQDESGMPNNRFLAERTGGTYSTLKVQPAELEDSGVYFCASSQATGSGANVLTFGAGSRLTVL.

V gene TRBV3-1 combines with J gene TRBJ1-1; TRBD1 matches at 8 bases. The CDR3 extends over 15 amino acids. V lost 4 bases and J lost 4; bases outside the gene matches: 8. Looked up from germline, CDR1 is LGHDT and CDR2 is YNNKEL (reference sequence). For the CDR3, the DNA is TGTGCCAGCAGCCCCGGACAGGGTCGGGTCACTGAAGCTTTCTTT. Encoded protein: CASSPGQGRVTEAFF.

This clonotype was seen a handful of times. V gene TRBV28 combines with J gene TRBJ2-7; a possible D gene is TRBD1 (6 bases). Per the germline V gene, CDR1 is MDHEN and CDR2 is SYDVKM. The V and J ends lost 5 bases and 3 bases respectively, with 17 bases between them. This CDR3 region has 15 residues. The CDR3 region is CASSGVQGSYYEQYF. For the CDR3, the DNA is TGTGCCAGCAGTGGGGTCCAGGGGAGTTACTACGAGCAGTACTTC.